This T cell receptor (beta chain) originates from a study of blood T cell repertoires in COVID-19 (dated by TCRdb to the early 2020s). About the full investigation: Collaborator samples came from the United States, Italy and Spain and covered acute and convalescent phases of COVID-19. Deeply sampled blood TCRbeta repertoires from subjects exposed to, actively infected with, or recovered from COVID-19 were included in the dataset. HLA class I and class II types, where available, came from metadata supplied by the sample provider rather than from assay-based typing. Samples were obtained from the ongoing ImmuneRACE study (first 160 participants) and from 1,254 subjects provided by 6 global collaborators. The material from the prospective study consisted of cDNA or gDNA derived from T cells, B-cell-depleted T cells, or PBMCs. A freely available public database, intended as a resource for researchers studying the immune response to SARS-CoV-2, is where the repertoires were released. Nearly every sample came with metadata listing a de-identified subject ID, COVID-19 status, age in years and sex. What the study reported, not specific to this receptor: How much clinical and demographic metadata was included differed by source and by participant, and the metadata was provided uncurated.

A note on this clone: Its recognized antigen is unknown. The record has no base qualities; no much larger clone is one base away.

CDR3 length: 11 amino acids, cysteine to phenylalanine. CDR3 DNA is the only sequence kept; it has 33 bases, read in frame from the first base. In the germline V gene (reference sequence), CDR1 corresponds to GTSNPN and CDR2 to SVGIG. V and J are truncated by 1 base and 8 bases respectively, leaving an intervening sequence of 8 bases. One collaborating source in Seattle enrolled patients while the patients were actively infected and followed the patients over time throughout the course of disease. Each collaborating institution followed its own protocols to collect whole blood in K2EDTA tubes. For TCRbeta analysis, collaborators shipped samples as frozen whole blood, isolated PBMCs, or DNA extracted from either of those sample types. The immunoSEQ Assay, a bias-controlled multiplex PCR, was used to amplify TCRbeta CDR3 regions from genomic DNA. In the original analysis: Nucleated cell counts per sample were estimated from amplification of reference gene primers within the assay. Sequence reads were collapsed and filtered to measure the absolute abundance of every unique TCRbeta CDR3 rearrangement. Productive Simpson clonality was computed per sample as the square root of Simpson's diversity index over productive rearrangements. TCRdb retrieved this table from immuneACCESS and kept in-frame rearrangements only. Not all clones are present; in checked studies, unresolved V genes account for under half, and no reason is known for the remainder. Clone size and the V and J calls come from that table; the DNA yielded D and trimming. The sample table lists about 170,000 clones, around nine tenths of them with a count of one. The ten top clones hold roughly 0.53% of the sample.

This sequence originates from a man aged 55 to 70 with COVID-19, enrolled during active disease. The specimen sequenced was peripheral blood. Here the chain combines TRBV30 and TRBJ1-1; confidence is insufficient to name the D gene. The DNA sequence follows: TGTGCCTGGAGTGGAGGTCAGGAAGCTTTCTTT. Its protein product is CAWSGGQEAFF.